This T cell receptor (beta chain) stems from a study of blood T cell repertoires in COVID-19. Overall study: Material from acute and convalescent COVID-19 was sourced from the United States, Italy and Spain.

CDR3 size: 15 residues. Germline CDR1 MDHEN, CDR2 SYDVKM. Trimming took 6 bases from V and 1 from J; bases not matched to a gene: 7. The data were produced by immunoSEQ multiplex PCR, yet TCRdb's version contains in-frame clones alone and is incomplete. The sample lists approximately 70,000 clones, roughly 70% occurring once. The receptor comes from a woman aged 60-70 years who had been exposed to COVID-19. The chain recombines TRBV28 with TRBJ1-2, with 8 nucleotides matching TRBD1. The sequenced sample consisted of PBMCs or T cells enriched from blood (not recorded which). The CDR3 sequence: CASSRSTGVNYGYTF. The CDR3 nucleotides are TGTGCCAGCAGCCGATCGACAGGGGTTAACTATGGCTACACCTTC.